These T cell receptor beta chains were read from a single sample in a study of technical replicates of blood from several donors. The assay was immunoSEQ multiplex PCR, and TCRdb's table has in-frame clones only and misses some. The sample consists of tens of thousands of clones, roughly 96% of them appearing once. The sample comprised T cells isolated from PBMCs. All receptors come from a human donor in good health. Each CDR3 is given with its conserved first and last residue.

len,j_gene,v_gene,CDR3aa
15,TRBJ1-4,TRBV27,CASSLRGFTNEKLFF
17,TRBJ1-1,TRBV9,CASSVGNRGISGTEAFF
15,TRBJ2-5,TRBV7-9,CASSYGTATVETQYF
15,TRBJ1-2,TRBV27,CASSSGTGMYSGYTF
11,TRBJ2-2,TRBV6-6,CASIRGGELFF
11,TRBJ2-1,TRBV20-1,CSARGGNEQFF
17,TRBJ2-4,TRBV5-1,CASSLEGGSRAKNIQYF
18,TRBJ1-6,TRBV6-4,CASSDSFSPSGGGSPLHF
14,TRBJ1-5,TRBV6-5,CASSTRQGNQPQHF
15,TRBJ2-1,TRBV6-4,CASSDGSSGIDEQFF
16,TRBJ1-1,TRBV29-1,CSVAGGTGGQNTEAFF
14,TRBJ1-2,TRBV6-6,CASSSYRGQEGYTF
13,TRBJ2-7,TRBV10-2,CASNPGQAYEQYF
15,TRBJ1-1,TRBV15,CATSRDRSMNTEAFF
15,TRBJ1-1,TRBV5-1,CASSFTETVNTEAFF
18,TRBJ2-1,TRBV19,CASRPSIIGGGGDNEQFF
12,TRBJ2-2,TRBV4-1,CASSLVSGELFF
11,TRBJ2-5,TRBV5-1,CASSREETQYF
17,TRBJ2-2,TRBV5-1,CASSPEATSGNTGELFF
13,TRBJ1-1,TRBV27,CASSFAGATEAFF
15,TRBJ2-1,TRBV5-4,CASSFGEGRFYEQFF
18,TRBJ2-1,TRBV28,CASSTRALHFSSYNEQFF
18,TRBJ2-5,TRBV27,CASSLRAGGAGGRETQYF
14,TRBJ1-3,TRBV6-5,CASRSTGSGNTIYF
16,TRBJ2-7,TRBV14,CASSQWLAGGPYEQYF